Each of the 19 T cell receptor beta chains below was sequenced from the same sample in a study of tumor and adjacent non-tumor tissue in lung cancer (dated 2018 in TCRdb). Libraries were made using multiplex PCR. The data were produced on an Illumina HiSeq 2500. TCRbeta libraries were built by three rounds of nested PCR using primers (Table S4), following protocols modified from ARM-PCR. TCRdb's own reprocessing of the public reads used fastp at Q25 and MiXCR and kept productive beta chains. Every CDR3 protein is listed once, alongside the most common genes and DNA of its rows. The sample yields around 79,000 distinct CDR3 sequences; 55% to 75% were counted once. The ten most abundant clones make up 8% to 10% of the sample. Bulk unsorted tissue served as the source for RNA extraction, and RNA quality was assessed using a NanoDrop ND-1000 and an Agilent 2100. Sequencing was carried out using lung tumor tissue. Receptor source: a woman in her forties with non-small cell lung cancer.

Turning to this clonotype: Compared with germline, one end of the junction differs, possibly owing to a read error. V usage is TRBV29-1 and J usage is TRBJ2-1; TRBD1 or TRBD2 may be the D gene (5 bases each). The germline V gene has CDR1 SQVTM and CDR2 ANQGSEA. This CDR3 is 14 amino acids long. As DNA, the CDR3 is TGCAGTGTCGCAGGGAGTAGCCGGGGCAATGAGCAGTTATTC. It codes for CSVAGSSRGNEQLF.

This clonotype was observed at least ten times. This sequence joins TRBV29-1 and TRBJ2-2; possible D gene TRBD1, 6 bases. CDR1 is SQVTM, CDR2 ANQGSEA, per germline. Trimming left V 3 bases short and J 5 bases short, with 13 bases between. This CDR3 spans 14 amino acids. DNA of the CDR3: TGCAGCGTTGAGGTGACAGGTGGGACCGGGGAGCTGTTTTTT. Translating it yields CSVEVTGGTGELFF.

In this sample, this clonotype turned up a few times. One end of the junction varies from germline; a read error may be responsible. The chain is built from TRBV10-2 and TRBJ1-5; D is uncertain. The CDR3 consists of 13 residues. Germline-derived CDR1 and CDR2 are WSHSY and SAAADI. The CDR3 loop is CASSDRSNRPQHF. The CDR3, as DNA: TGTGCCAGCAGTGATCGCAGTAATCGGCCCCAGCATTTT.

On this clonotype: A much larger clone lies one base from this, so it may be a read error. The chain uses TRBV2 and TRBJ1-4, with a weak D call TRBD1 (5 bases). Between the trimmed V and J ends, which lost 0 bases and 4 bases, there was a span of 9 bases. Germline V gives CDR1 SNHLY, CDR2 FYNNEI. CDR3 length equals 15 residues. As DNA, the CDR3 is TGTGCCAGCAGTGAAGCACGACAGATTAATGAAAAACTGTTTTTT. Translated, it gives CASSEARQINEKLFF.

A note on this clonotype: Mismatch with germline at one junction end may stem from a read error. The rearrangement uses TRBV10-3 and TRBJ2-3, with D maybe TRBD2 (5 bases). The CDR3 extends over 14 amino acids. CDR1 and CDR2 from the germline V gene are ENHRY and SYGVKD. The CDR3 here is CATLGGQSTNTQYF. CDR3 coding DNA: TGTGCCACCTTAGGCGGGCAAAGCACAAATACGCAGTATTTT.

Notes on this clonotype: A much larger clone sits a single nucleotide away, making a read error possible. The rearrangement joins TRBV24-1 to TRBJ2-1; 9 bases line up with TRBD1. The CDR3 totals 16 residues. The V gene's germline CDR1 is KGHDR and CDR2 SFDVKD. The CDR3 nucleotides are TGTGCCACCTGTGACCCGGGACAGGGATCCTACAATGAGCAGTTCTTC. Protein: CATCDPGQGSYNEQFF.

This clonotype occurred a few times. A junction boundary mismatches the germline segment, possibly from a read error. This sequence joins TRBV7-9 and TRBJ1-2; D unresolved. This CDR3 contains 16 residues. Germline CDR1 reads SEHNR; CDR2 reads FQNEAQ (reference sequence). CDR3 DNA: TGTGCCAGCAGCTTAGGTCTCCTCAGGTCTACCTATGGCTACGCCTTC. Residues: CASSLGLLRSTYGYAF. Complete variable domain (other parts from reference TRBV7-9 and TRBJ1-2): DTGVSQNPRHKITKRGQNVTFRCDPISEHNRLYWYRQTLGQGPEFLTYFQNEAQLEKSRLLSDRFSAERPKGSFSTLEIQRTEQGDSAMYLCASSLGLLRSTYGYAFGSGTRLTVV.

V gene TRBV5-1 combines with J gene TRBJ2-5; D not resolved. Trimming took off 4 bases at V and 2 bases at J, with 12 bases between the two ends. In germline, CDR1 is SGHRS, CDR2 YFSETQ. The CDR3 runs to 14 residues. CDR3 bases: TGCGCCAGCAGCCTCGGCACTGTTCAAGAGACCCAGTACTTC. Translated: CASSLGTVQETQYF.

On this clonotype itself: Relative to the germline gene, one junction end is altered; a read error may explain this. V and J are TRBV11-2 and TRBJ2-3; 7 bases are shared with TRBD2. Germline lookup yields CDR1 SGHAT and CDR2 FQNNGV. The CDR3 spans 15 residues. The CDR3 DNA sequence: TGTCCCAGTAGAAGCGGGACTCTCGGGGCAGATACGCAGTATTTT. Translating it yields CPSRSGTLGADTQYF.

For this clonotype: One end of the junction is discordant with germline, which a read error may explain. The V gene is TRBV10-2, the J gene TRBJ1-6; D remains unclear. Germline CDR1 WSHSY, CDR2 SAAADI. The CDR3 sequence is 12 residues long. The CDR3 DNA reads TGCGTCAGCAGTGGCGGGGAGACGACCCCCCACTTT. Residues: CVSSGGETTPHF.

About this clonotype: The junction and the germline gene differ at one end; a read error may be behind it. The V call is TRBV11-2, the J call TRBJ2-7; TRBD2 aligns across 7 bases. CDR3 length: 15 amino acids. CDR1 and CDR2 from the germline V gene are SGHAT and FQNNGV. CDR3: CASSYPGASGYEEYF. CDR3 DNA: TGTGCCAGCAGCTACCCCGGGGCTAGCGGATACGAGGAGTACTTC.

A word on this clonotype: A read error may account for a junction end that differs from germline. This sequence joins TRBV12-3 or TRBV12-4 and TRBJ1-5, with D tentatively TRBD1 (5 bases). The CDR3 covers 13 residues. The CDR3 region has the DNA TGTCCCAGCAGTCTCGGGGCAGATCAGCCCCAGCATTTT. Translating it yields CPSSLGADQPQHF.

V and J are TRBV11-2 and TRBJ2-7, with a weak D call TRBD2 (5 bases). V lost 4 bases to trimming and J lost 6 bases, with 37 bases between them. The length of the CDR3 is 21 residues. The germline V gene has CDR1 SGHAT and CDR2 FQNNGV. Written as DNA, the CDR3 is TGTGCCAGCAGCTCCCCAGGCTCGGGGTTGGCCTTTGGGCTTAGACTATGCGAGCAGTACTTC. Its protein product is CASSSPGSGLAFGLRLCEQYF.

This chain links TRBV20-1 with TRBJ2-3, with D hard to call. From germline, CDR1 is DFQATT and CDR2 SNEGSKA (reference sequence). The CDR3 runs 13 residues. V lost 7 bases and J lost 4, with 15 bases in between. The CDR3 loop reads CSVSVPPADTQYF. The CDR3 region has the DNA TGCAGTGTATCAGTCCCCCCCGCAGATACGCAGTATTTT.

In the case of this clonotype: Sequence at one end of the junction differs from germline and may be a read error. The chain uses TRBV11-2 and TRBJ1-2; perhaps TRBD1 as D (6 bases). Germline CDR1 reads SGHAT; CDR2 reads FQNNGV. The CDR3 loop spans 15 amino acids. CDR3 protein: CTSSQTNRVNYGYTF. The CDR3 nucleotides are TGTACCAGCAGCCAGACTAACAGGGTTAATTATGGCTACACCTTC.

Concerning this clonotype: At one boundary the junction diverges from the germline segment, which might be a read error. This chain links TRBV6-6 with TRBJ1-1; TRBD1 agrees at 7 bases. The CDR3 runs to 15 residues. Germline CDR1 MNHNY, CDR2 SVGAGI (reference sequence). CDR3 in DNA: TGTGCCAGCAGATACGGTGGGCAGGGGGACACTGAAGCTTTATTT. Its protein is CASRYGGQGDTEALF.

V usage is TRBV7-9 and J usage is TRBJ1-2; D remains unclear. The CDR3 has 12 residues. Deletions cut 5 bases from V and 5 bases from J, with 9 bases between. CDR1 SEHNR and CDR2 FQNEAQ come from the germline V gene (reference sequence). The CDR3 protein is CASSAGRYGYTF. CDR3 DNA sequence: TGTGCCAGCAGCGCAGGACGTTATGGCTACACCTTC.

For this clonotype: The junction shows a germline mismatch at one end, possibly a read error. The chain couples TRBV28 to TRBJ2-3; D is undetermined. Per the germline V gene, CDR1 is MDHEN and CDR2 is SYDVKM. This CDR3 contains 11 residues. CDR3 protein: CASTDTNTQYF. In DNA form, the CDR3 reads TGTGCTAGCACCGACACAAATACGCAGTATTTT.

Regarding this clonotype: The conserved phenylalanine or tryptophan is not found at the CDR3 terminus, so this likely reflects a read error. The chain joins TRBV6-5 to TRBJ2-2, with 7 positions matching TRBD2. Germline CDR1 MNHEY, CDR2 SVGAGI. The CDR3 runs to 16 residues. CDR3 loop: CACSYAAGANTGELFS. CDR3 in DNA: TGTGCCTGCAGCTACGCCGCGGGGGCGAACACCGGGGAGCTGTTTTCT.